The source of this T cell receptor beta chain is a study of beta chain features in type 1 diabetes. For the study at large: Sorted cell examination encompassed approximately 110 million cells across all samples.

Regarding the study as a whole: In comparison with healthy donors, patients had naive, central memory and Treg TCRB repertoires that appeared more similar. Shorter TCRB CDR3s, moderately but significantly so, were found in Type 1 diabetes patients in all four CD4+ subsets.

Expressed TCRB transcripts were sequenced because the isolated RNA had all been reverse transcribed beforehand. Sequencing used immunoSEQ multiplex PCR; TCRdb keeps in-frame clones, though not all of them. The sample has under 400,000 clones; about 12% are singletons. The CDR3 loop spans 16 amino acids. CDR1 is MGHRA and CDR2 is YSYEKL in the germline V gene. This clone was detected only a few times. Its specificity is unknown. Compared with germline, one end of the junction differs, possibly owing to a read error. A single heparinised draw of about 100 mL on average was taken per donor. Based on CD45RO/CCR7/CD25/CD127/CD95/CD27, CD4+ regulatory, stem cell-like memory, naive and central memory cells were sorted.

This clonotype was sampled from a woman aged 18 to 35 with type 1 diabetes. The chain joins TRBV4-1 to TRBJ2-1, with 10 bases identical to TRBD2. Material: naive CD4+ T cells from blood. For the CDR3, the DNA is TGTGCCAGCAGCCCGAGGGAAGCGGGAGGGGCCAATGAGCAGTTCTTC. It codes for CASSPREAGGANEQFF.